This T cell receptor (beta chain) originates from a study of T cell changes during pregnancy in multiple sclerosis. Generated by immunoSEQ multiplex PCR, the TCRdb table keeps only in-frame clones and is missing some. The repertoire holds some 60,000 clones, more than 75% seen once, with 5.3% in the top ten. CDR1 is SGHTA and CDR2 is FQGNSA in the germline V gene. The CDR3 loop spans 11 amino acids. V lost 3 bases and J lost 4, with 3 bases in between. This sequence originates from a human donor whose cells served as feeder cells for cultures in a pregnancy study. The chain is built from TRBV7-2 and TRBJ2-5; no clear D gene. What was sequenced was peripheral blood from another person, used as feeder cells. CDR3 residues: CASSFTETQYF. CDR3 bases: TGTGCCAGCAGCTTCACAGAGACCCAGTACTTC.